This T cell receptor beta chain was documented in a study of OX40 agonist ivuxolimab in advanced cancers. Study-level information: At doses from 0.01 to 10 mg/kg, patients were given intravenous ivuxolimab every 2 weeks. Findings and caveats of the study: CD4+ and CD8+ blood T cells expanded clonally by week 6 at 0.1 to 3.0 mg/kg. Some nonresponders also had low normalized T-cell clonal expansion.

Only in-frame clones appear in the TCRdb table, and some are missing; sequencing was by immunoSEQ multiplex PCR. The sample yields some 19,000 clones, about four fifths seen once. On this clone: Its antigen is currently unknown.

Sequencing was performed on CD4+ or CD8+ T cells sorted from blood, taken in a trial of the OX40 agonist ivuxolimab. This receptor was identified in an adult with an advanced solid tumor such as melanoma, head and neck, liver or kidney cancer.

The CDR3 sequence is CASSPGAPNTGELFF. The CDR3 coding sequence is TGTGCCAGCAGTCCGGGGGCCCCAAACACCGGGGAGCTGTTTTTT. V gene TRBV6-4 combines with J gene TRBJ2-2; D possibly matches TRBD1 or TRBD2 (6 bases each). Germline V gives CDR1 MRHNA, CDR2 SNTAGT. The CDR3 spans 15 residues. Trimming removed 5 bases at V and 2 bases at J, with 12 bases between.